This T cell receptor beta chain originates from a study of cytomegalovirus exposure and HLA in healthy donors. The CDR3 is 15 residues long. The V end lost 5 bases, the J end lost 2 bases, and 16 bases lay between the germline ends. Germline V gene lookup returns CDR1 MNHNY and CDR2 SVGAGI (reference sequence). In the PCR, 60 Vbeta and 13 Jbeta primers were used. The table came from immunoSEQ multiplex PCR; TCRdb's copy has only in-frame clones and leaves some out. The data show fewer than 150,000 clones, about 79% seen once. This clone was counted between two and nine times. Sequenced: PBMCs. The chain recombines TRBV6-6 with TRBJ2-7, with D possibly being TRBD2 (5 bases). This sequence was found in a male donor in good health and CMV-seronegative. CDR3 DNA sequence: TGTGCCAGCAGTACGGGGTTCGAGGGCACCTACGAGCAGTACTTC. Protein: CASSTGFEGTYEQYF.